These 32 T cell receptor beta chains originate from one sample sequenced in a study of CD8+CD57+ T cells in acquired aplastic anemia. TCR beta VDJ combinations and CDR3 sequences were profiled from genomic DNA. TCRdb ran MiXCR on the reads and lists one entry per CDR3 protein. This sample has around 180,000 distinct CDR3 sequences; about 60% occur once, and the top ten carry 45%. The sequenced sample consisted of sorted CD4+, CD8+, or CD8+CD57+ T cells (not recorded which) from PBMCs. These receptors came from a human donor in good health.

The chain couples TRBV29-1 to TRBJ2-1, with a weak D call TRBD1 (5 bases). CDR1 SQVTM and CDR2 ANQGSEA come from the germline V gene. The V end was cut by 6 bases, the J end by 10 bases, with 22 bases between. The CDR3 extends over 14 amino acids. The CDR3 nucleotides read TGCAGCGTCGACCGCCGACAGTTCCCCTGGGAGCAGTTCTTC. It codes for CSVDRRQFPWEQFF.

The rearrangement links TRBV4-3 to TRBJ1-2; D gene ambiguous. V lost 0 bases and J lost 4, with 9 bases in between. The CDR3 contains 14 residues. Looked up from germline, CDR1 is LGHNA and CDR2 is YSLEER. The CDR3 protein is CASSQERYPYGYTF. In DNA, the CDR3 is TGCGCCAGCAGCCAAGAGCGGTACCCCTATGGCTACACCTTC.

This CDR3 reads CASSLTGDPEAFF. The CDR3 bases are TGCGCCAGCAGCTTAACAGGGGATCCCGAAGCTTTCTTT. The chain carries TRBV5-1 and TRBJ1-1, with 7 bases that match TRBD1. V dropped 2 bases and J dropped 8; count of bases not matched to a gene: 6. This CDR3 comprises 13 residues. Germline CDR1 is SGHRS and CDR2 is YFSETQ.

This clonotype has at least ten counts. The genes are TRBV4-3 and TRBJ1-5; TRBD1 matches at 7 bases. In germline, CDR1 is LGHNA, CDR2 YSLEER. The CDR3 has 17 residues. J lost 3 bases, V lost 0 bases, and 8 bases had no gene match. The CDR3 sequence is CASSQDFDREYNQPQHF. DNA of the CDR3: TGCGCCAGCAGCCAAGATTTCGACAGGGAATACAATCAGCCCCAGCATTTT.

The chain employs TRBV7-9 and TRBJ2-3; 7 bases map to TRBD1. The CDR3 consists of 15 residues. V shed 5 bases, J shed 0 bases, and the junction held 5 bases outside the gene matches. In germline, CDR1 is SEHNR, CDR2 FQNEAQ (reference sequence). CDR3 amino acids: CASSLWDSSTDTQYF. CDR3 DNA sequence: TGTGCCAGCAGCCTATGGGACAGTAGCACAGATACGCAGTATTTT.

A note on this clonotype: This sequence may be a read error, since a much larger clone differs from it by one base. J is TRBJ2-3 and V is TRBV12-3 or TRBV12-4, with D possibly being TRBD1 (6 bases). The CDR3 spans 14 residues. The CDR3 DNA reads TGTGCCAGCAGTATCCTCGGACAGTCAGATACGCAGTGTTTT. Translated: CASSILGQSDTQCF.

The chain has TRBV19 and TRBJ1-5; 8 bases line up with TRBD1. Germline V CDR1 and CDR2: LNHDA, SQIVND (reference sequence). The V segment lost 5 bases and the J segment 5 bases; nucleotides outside the gene matches: 14. The CDR3 length is 17 residues. CDR3 in amino acids: CASSPRQGHSIHQPQHF. CDR3 DNA sequence: TGTGCCAGTAGTCCTCGACAGGGGCACTCCATCCATCAGCCCCAGCATTTT.

This clonotype was seen a few times. The chain links TRBV10-2 to TRBJ2-3; D uncertain. Germline lookup yields CDR1 WSHSY and CDR2 SAAADI. This CDR3 spans 11 amino acids. V was shortened by 6 bases and J by 2 bases, with 3 bases between the two germline ends. CDR3 loop: CASSLTDTQYF. In DNA, the CDR3 is TGCGCCAGCAGCCTCACAGATACGCAGTATTTT.

This clonotype was recorded at least ten times. The chain recombines TRBV11-2 with TRBJ2-1; 7 nucleotides agree with TRBD1. CDR1 is SGHAT, CDR2 FQNNGV, per germline. V shed 5 bases, J shed 1 base, and the junction held 5 bases outside the gene matches. The CDR3 loop spans 15 amino acids. CDR3 DNA: TGTGCCAGCAGCGTCGACAGGGCTTCCTACAATGAGCAGTTCTTC. Its protein is CASSVDRASYNEQFF.

The chain recombines TRBV20-1 with TRBJ2-7; 11 bases fit TRBD2. This CDR3 has 14 residues. Losses at the gene ends were 3 bases for V and 3 bases for J; bases not matched to a gene: 4. CDR1 and CDR2 (germline): DFQATT, SNEGSKA (reference sequence). This CDR3 is CSASMGLADYEQYF. The CDR3, as DNA: TGCAGTGCTAGTATGGGACTAGCGGACTACGAGCAGTACTTC.

The CDR3 DNA is TGTGCCAGCAGCGTAGACGGGCGGACTCAATCCTACAATGAGCAGTTCTTC. It encodes CASSVDGRTQSYNEQFF. The J gene is TRBJ2-1, the V gene TRBV9; D is perhaps TRBD2 (5 bases). The CDR3 length is 17 residues. Looked up from germline, CDR1 is SGDLS and CDR2 is YYNGEE. Trimming took 0 bases from V and 1 from J, leaving 14 bases between them. Drawing the rest from reference TRBV9 and TRBJ2-1, the complete variable domain is DSGVTQTPKHLITATGQRVTLRCSPRSGDLSVYWYQQSLDQGLQFLIQYYNGEERAKGNILERFSAQQFPDLHSELNLSSLELGDSALYFCASSVDGRTQSYNEQFFGPGTRLTVL.

This sequence joins TRBV29-1 and TRBJ1-2; no clear D gene. The CDR3 loop spans 13 amino acids. V lost 3 bases and J lost 7, with 15 bases in between. Germline V lookup: CDR1 SQVTM, CDR2 ANQGSEA. CDR3 in amino acids: CSVDWAGPLGYTF. For the CDR3, the DNA is TGCAGCGTTGATTGGGCAGGCCCGCTTGGCTACACCTTC.

This chain joins TRBV7-6 and TRBJ2-3; TRBD1 is a possible D gene (6 bases). Germline assignment: CDR1 SGHVS and CDR2 FNYEAQ. The CDR3 length is 15 residues. Trimming left V 4 bases short and J 0 bases short, with 11 bases between. The CDR3 is CASSSTGLSTDTQYF. For the CDR3, the DNA is TGTGCCAGCAGCTCCACAGGGCTAAGCACAGATACGCAGTATTTT.

This clonotype occurred many times. The rearrangement joins TRBV9 to TRBJ2-3; TRBD2 matches 7 bases. Germline V lookup: CDR1 SGDLS, CDR2 YYNGEE. This CDR3 comprises 13 residues. V trimming: 4 bases; J trimming: 5 bases; junction bases outside the gene matches: 4. This CDR3 is CASSPGGEDTQYF. CDR3 DNA: TGTGCCAGCAGCCCGGGGGGAGAAGATACGCAGTATTTT.

The V and J genes are TRBV10-3 and TRBJ2-5; perhaps TRBD2 as D (6 bases). V was pared by 10 bases and J by 4 bases, with 19 bases between. The CDR3 is 14 amino acids. Germline CDR1 ENHRY, CDR2 SYGVKD. The CDR3 reads CATWTSTGGETQYF. The DNA for the CDR3 is TGTGCCACTTGGACGTCCACCGGGGGAGAGACCCAGTACTTC.

V is TRBV5-1 and J is TRBJ2-7, with D maybe TRBD2 (6 bases). V was cut by 4 bases and J by 6 bases, with 20 bases left in between. This CDR3 has 15 amino acids. The germline CDR1 and CDR2 sequences are SGHRS and YFSETQ. CDR3 in DNA: TGCGCCAGCAGCCAAACCGGGACGGACTACGGCGAGCAGTACTTC. Its protein product is CASSQTGTDYGEQYF. The full variable domain, in which reference TRBV5-1 and TRBJ2-7 provide the parts outside the CDR3, is KAGVTQTPRYLIKTRGQQVTLSCSPISGHRSVSWYQQTPGQGLQFLFEYFSETQRNKGNFPGRFSGRQFSNSRSEMNVSTLELGDSALYLCASSQTGTDYGEQYFGPGTRLTVT.

This clonotype was found a few times. The genes are TRBV19 and TRBJ2-7; D remains ambiguous. Trimming stripped 1 base from V and 6 bases from J, with 10 bases between. The CDR3 loop spans 13 amino acids. CDR1 and CDR2 from the germline V gene are LNHDA and SQIVND (reference sequence). CDR3 sequence (DNA): TGTGCCAGTAGTATAGGATCCCCTGGCGAGCAGTACTTC. Protein sequence: CASSIGSPGEQYF.

This clonotype was found a few times. The rearrangement links TRBV20-1 to TRBJ2-5, with 13 bases that match TRBD2. The length of the CDR3 is 15 residues. Per germline, CDR1 DFQATT and CDR2 SNEGSKA (reference sequence). J lost 5 bases, V lost 5 bases, and 8 bases had no gene match. DNA for the CDR3: TGCAGTGCTCTTGGACTAGCGGGGGAGGGGGAGACCCAGTACTTC. Translated: CSALGLAGEGETQYF.

The chain's CDR3 is CASMGAEAFF. The DNA of the CDR3 is TGTGCCAGCATGGGGGCTGAAGCTTTCTTT. J is TRBJ1-1 and V is TRBV7-9; D perhaps matches TRBD1 (5 bases). V lost 7 bases and J 6 bases, leaving 6 bases between the germline ends. The CDR3 is made up of 10 amino acids. Germline V gene data show CDR1 as SEHNR and CDR2 as FQNEAQ (reference sequence).

This clonotype was detected a few times. This chain connects TRBV20-1 to TRBJ2-5; perhaps TRBD1 as D (6 bases). Trimming shortened V by 3 bases and J by 3 bases, and 14 bases separated the two germline ends. This CDR3 spans 14 amino acids. Germline values: CDR1 DFQATT, CDR2 SNEGSKA (reference sequence). The CDR3 sequence: CSASALDSKETQYF. The CDR3 bases are TGCAGTGCTAGTGCCCTGGACAGCAAAGAGACCCAGTACTTC.

The J gene is TRBJ2-5, the V gene TRBV20-1; TRBD2 might be the D (6 bases). CDR1 and CDR2 (germline): DFQATT, SNEGSKA (reference sequence). Trimming removed 5 bases from V and 2 bases from J, with 18 bases in between. The CDR3 covers 15 residues. CDR3 DNA sequence: TGCAGTGCTCCGCATGTCACTAGCAGGCAAGAGACCCAGTACTTC. This encodes CSAPHVTSRQETQYF.

This clonotype has at least ten counts. The J gene is TRBJ2-1, the V gene TRBV20-1, with 8 bases that match TRBD2. With 0 bases clipped from V and 6 bases from J, the junction kept 10 bases outside the gene matches. There are 16 residues in the CDR3. Germline V gives CDR1 DFQATT, CDR2 SNEGSKA (reference sequence). CDR3 coding DNA: TGCAGTGCTAGAGAACCGGGACTAGATCTGACCAATGAGCAGTTCTTC. Translated, it gives CSAREPGLDLTNEQFF.

This clonotype was observed many times. The chain employs TRBV7-2 and TRBJ2-3, with 9 bases that match TRBD2. CDR1 and CDR2 from the germline V gene are SGHTA and FQGNSA. The CDR3 sequence is 16 residues long. V shed 2 bases, J shed 3 bases, and the junction held 6 bases outside the gene matches. In nucleotides, the CDR3 is TGTGCCAGCAGCTTATTGGGACTAGCCGAAACAGATACGCAGTATTTT. Amino acid sequence: CASSLLGLAETDTQYF.

The rearrangement uses TRBV11-2 and TRBJ2-1; 7 positions match TRBD1. V shed 1 base, J shed 10 bases, and the junction held 4 bases outside the gene matches. This CDR3 spans 13 amino acids. Germline assignment: CDR1 SGHAT and CDR2 FQNNGV. CDR3 region: CASSLGQGSEQFF. CDR3 sequence (DNA): TGTGCCAGCAGCTTAGGACAGGGTTCCGAGCAGTTCTTC.

The V gene is TRBV7-9, the J gene TRBJ2-7, with D perhaps TRBD1 or TRBD2 (5 bases each). The CDR3 has 17 residues. The V end was cut by 5 bases, the J end by 2 bases, with 22 bases between. Germline V gene sequence: CDR1 SEHNR, CDR2 FQNEAQ (reference sequence). CDR3 DNA: TGTGCCAGCAGCCAGCAAGAGCCCCGGGACGCCACCTACGAGCAGTACTTC. It translates to CASSQQEPRDATYEQYF.

This clonotype has more than one count but fewer than ten. J is TRBJ2-1 and V is TRBV27, with D tentatively TRBD2 (6 bases). The V and J ends lost 7 bases and 5 bases respectively, with 21 bases between them. CDR3 length: 16 residues. Germline V gene lookup returns CDR1 MNHEY and CDR2 SMNVEV (reference sequence). CDR3 in amino acids: CASNPLGGTGDNEQFF. The CDR3 region has the DNA TGTGCCAGCAACCCGCTCGGGGGAACCGGTGACAATGAGCAGTTCTTC.

The CDR3 sequence is CSARIGSGGAGGTDTQYF. As DNA, the CDR3 is TGCAGTGCTAGAATAGGTAGCGGGGGGGCTGGAGGCACAGATACGCAGTATTTT. This chain joins TRBV20-1 and TRBJ2-3, with TRBD2 identical over 11 bases. The CDR3 totals 18 residues. The trim removed 2 bases at V and 1 base at J, leaving 11 bases unmatched. The germline gives CDR1 DFQATT, CDR2 SNEGSKA (reference sequence).

The J gene is TRBJ2-1, the V gene TRBV20-1; D perhaps matches TRBD1 (6 bases). V shed 8 bases and J shed 9 bases, with 20 bases lying between them. The CDR3 has 13 amino acids. Germline lookup yields CDR1 DFQATT and CDR2 SNEGSKA (reference sequence). The CDR3 DNA sequence: TGCAGTTCCTTGGCAGGGGCTGGGGCTGAGCAGTTCTTC. This gives the protein CSSLAGAGAEQFF.

This chain connects TRBV7-2 to TRBJ2-7, with D perhaps matching TRBD1 or TRBD2 (5 bases each). The V end was cut by 2 bases, the J end by 3 bases, with 14 bases between. The CDR3 runs 15 residues. Germline V gene sequence: CDR1 SGHTA, CDR2 FQGNSA. The CDR3 region has the DNA TGTGCCAGCAGCTTATCCGGGACGCTCAGCTACGAGCAGTACTTC. Its translation: CASSLSGTLSYEQYF.

V and J are TRBV20-1 and TRBJ2-3; tentatively, D is TRBD1 (5 bases). V lost 5 bases and J lost 5, with 14 bases in between. The germline gives CDR1 DFQATT, CDR2 SNEGSKA (reference sequence). The CDR3 covers 13 residues. The CDR3 region is CSAALQGRDTQYF. As DNA, the CDR3 is TGCAGTGCTGCCCTCCAGGGAAGAGATACGCAGTATTTT.

This clonotype was observed many times. Here the CDR3 DNA reads TGTGCCAGTAGTCCCCTCCTAGCGGGAGGGCCTAACTCCTACGAGCAGTACTTC. Its protein is CASSPLLAGGPNSYEQYF. The chain is built from TRBV19 and TRBJ2-7, with 12 bases that match TRBD2. Germline CDR1 is LNHDA and CDR2 is SQIVND (reference sequence). Trimming took 5 bases from V and 0 from J; bases not matched to a gene: 11. CDR3 length: 18 amino acids. The full variable domain, completed using reference TRBV19 and TRBJ2-7, is DGGITQSPKYLFRKEGQNVTLSCEQNLNHDAMYWYRQDPGQGLRLIYYSQIVNDFQKGDIAEGYSVSREKKESFPLTVTSAQKNPTAFYLCASSPLLAGGPNSYEQYFGPGTRLTVT.

The sample holds many counts of this clonotype. The chain has TRBV4-3 and TRBJ2-5; 7 bases agree with TRBD2. This CDR3 has 15 residues. The V gene's germline CDR1 is LGHNA and CDR2 YSLEER. With V trimmed by 2 bases and J by 8 bases, 11 bases remained unmatched. The CDR3 DNA reads as TGCGCCAGCAGCCAATCCCCCGGACTAGTTGATACCCAGTACTTC. This sequence encodes CASSQSPGLVDTQYF.